This T cell receptor beta chain originates from a study of T-cell memory formation after mild COVID-19. TCRdb used MiXCR to reprocess the 5' RACE reads, holding one entry per CDR3 protein. The sample consists of roughly 240,000 distinct CDR3 sequences, around 15% of them appearing once. The CDR3 is 16 amino acids. V dropped 0 bases and J dropped 6 bases, with 15 bases sitting between them. The V gene's germline CDR1 is LGHNA and CDR2 YNFKEQ. V usage is TRBV4-2 and J usage is TRBJ1-5; D not certain. Sequencing was done on a sample of PBMCs or a T cell subset sorted from them (not recorded which). This TCR derives from a man aged 18 to 30 who had mild COVID-19 (a few samples of this study predate the infection). Cell type and time point are not known. CDR3 DNA: TGTGCCAGCAGCCAAGATCCGGGGAAGTTCGGTCAGCCCCAGCATTTT. As protein: CASSQDPGKFGQPQHF.